This TCR beta chain was recovered during a study of Ad26.COV2.S vaccination and SARS-CoV-2 variants. Deletions cut 0 bases from V and 6 bases from J, with 6 bases between. Germline V gene sequence: CDR1 LGHNA, CDR2 YSLEER. The CDR3 covers 12 residues. Regarding this clone: Antigen unknown.

Treatment: some 20 received Ad26.COV2.S at low or high dose, single or two shots; five or six received placebo; per-sample allocation not given. After the first vaccine or placebo injection, samples were drawn on day 63. What was given as vaccine was an Ad26 vector encoding Wuhan-strain SARS-CoV-2 spike. Study-wide results and caveats: Post-vaccination breadth of spike-specific CD8+ and CD4+ T cell responses was reportedly substantial. It is possible that the TCR breadth and depth analyses underestimated the total T cell responses.

Here immunoSEQ multiplex PCR was the method, and the copy in TCRdb shows in-frame clones only, minus some. The sample yields some 480,000 clones, roughly 89% seen once. The source was peripheral blood, collected in a trial of Ad26.COV2.S vaccine versus placebo. The chain couples TRBV4-3 to TRBJ2-7; D gene unclear. This sequence originates from a person aged 18-60 years who received the Ad26.COV2.S COVID-19 vaccine or a placebo. CDR3: CASSQEFGEQYF. CDR3 DNA: TGCGCCAGCAGCCAAGAATTCGGCGAGCAGTACTTC.